What follows are 9 T cell receptor beta chains derived from one specimen sequenced in a study of cytomegalovirus exposure and HLA in healthy donors. Primers for the PCR totalled 60 Vbeta and 13 Jbeta. Measured with immunoSEQ multiplex PCR; TCRdb has only the in-frame clones, and not every one. The sample carries around 130,000 clones, 70% to 85% recorded once. The sequenced material came from PBMCs. Every receptor here comes from a man younger than 35 in good health and CMV-seropositive.

This sequence joins TRBV14 and TRBJ2-3; TRBD2 is a possible D gene (6 bases). CDR1 is SGHDN, CDR2 FVKESK, per germline. The V end was cut by 6 bases, the J end by 6 bases, with 7 bases between. CDR3 length: 11 amino acids. This chain's CDR3 is CASSRGDTQYF. CDR3 DNA: TGTGCCAGCAGTCGGGGGGATACGCAGTATTTT.

This chain uses TRBV7-9 with TRBJ2-7; 11 bases are a match to TRBD1. V gave up 5 bases and J gave up 1 base; unmatched junction bases: 4. The germline V gene has CDR1 SEHNR and CDR2 FQNEAQ (reference sequence). The CDR3 is 15 residues long. In nucleotides, the CDR3 is TGTGCCAGCAGCAGGACAGGGGGCGTGTCCTACGAGCAGTACTTC. This gives the protein CASSRTGGVSYEQYF.

The rearrangement joins TRBV4-2 to TRBJ1-1; D might be TRBD1 (5 bases). The CDR3 length is 14 residues. V was clipped by 3 bases and J by 0 bases, with 8 bases between them. The V gene's germline CDR1 is LGHNA and CDR2 YNFKEQ. The CDR3 protein is CASSHEQVNTEAFF. DNA for the CDR3: TGTGCCAGCAGCCATGAACAGGTGAACACTGAAGCTTTCTTT.

The V call is TRBV19, the J call TRBJ2-7; 8 nucleotides line up with TRBD1. Trimming cost V 3 bases and J 2 bases; bases outside gene matches: 6. CDR1 and CDR2 from the germline V gene are LNHDA and SQIVND (reference sequence). The CDR3 contains 15 residues. The CDR3 DNA is TGTGCCAGTAGTATGGTGGCAGGGGGCCCCTACGAGCAGTACTTC. Encoded protein: CASSMVAGGPYEQYF.

CDR3 sequence (DNA): TGTGCCAGCAGTCCGTTGACAGGGAGCTCCTACGAGCAGTACTTC. This gives the protein CASSPLTGSSYEQYF. The V call is TRBV27, the J call TRBJ2-7, with TRBD1 identical over 7 bases. The CDR3 contains 15 residues. J gave up 0 bases and V 5 bases, and 7 bases lay outside the gene matches. CDR1 and CDR2 (germline): MNHEY, SMNVEV (reference sequence).

The chain recombines TRBV27 with TRBJ1-2, with unresolved D. The ends were cut back, 4 bases at V and 7 bases at J, with 19 bases in the middle. Germline CDR1 is MNHEY and CDR2 is SMNVEV (reference sequence). There are 15 residues in the CDR3. The CDR3 region has the DNA TGTGCCAGCAGTTCAGGTCCCGAATCCACTCTTGGCTACACCTTC. Protein sequence: CASSSGPESTLGYTF.

The V and J genes are TRBV6-5 and TRBJ2-7; 9 bases align to TRBD1. In germline, CDR1 is MNHEY, CDR2 SVGAGI. CDR3 length: 15 residues. Germline trimming cut 6 bases from V and 3 bases from J; bases unmatched to any gene: 9. CDR3 coding DNA: TGTGCCAGCAGGGGGACAGGGCTCGGGAACTACGAGCAGTACTTC. This encodes CASRGTGLGNYEQYF.

This clone appeared a single time. The chain links TRBV7-9 to TRBJ1-4; 7 nucleotides align to TRBD1. With V trimmed by 4 bases and J by 4 bases, 3 bases remained unmatched. The CDR3 extends over 14 amino acids. The germline V gene encodes CDR1 SEHNR and CDR2 FQNEAQ (reference sequence). This chain's CDR3 is CASSSGQLNEKLFF. DNA for the CDR3: TGTGCCAGCAGCTCGGGACAGCTTAATGAAAAACTGTTTTTT.

The V call is TRBV2, the J call TRBJ2-1, with 9 bases aligning to TRBD2. J gave up 3 bases and V 6 bases, and 3 bases lay outside the gene matches. This CDR3 has 14 amino acids. The V gene's germline CDR1 is SNHLY and CDR2 FYNNEI. CDR3 sequence (DNA): TGTGCCAGCAGCGGACTAGCGCACTACAATGAGCAGTTCTTC. Its protein is CASSGLAHYNEQFF.